This T cell receptor beta chain was sequenced for a study of monozygotic twins with inflammatory bowel disease. Total RNA was isolated from whole blood without T cell sorting. One entry per CDR3 protein, without DNA, is what TCRdb gives after re-calling the 5' RACE reads. The listing contains 45,000 or so distinct CDR3 sequences. This CDR3 spans 13 amino acids. The germline gives CDR1 LGHNT, CDR2 FRNRAP. Sequences were obtained from blood. This receptor was obtained from a human donor with ulcerative colitis or Crohn's disease, or a healthy co-twin of an affected twin (not recorded which). The chain has TRBV12-5 and TRBJ2-5; the D call from TCRdb, TRBD2, cannot be confirmed without DNA. CDR3: CASGLSGGETQYF.